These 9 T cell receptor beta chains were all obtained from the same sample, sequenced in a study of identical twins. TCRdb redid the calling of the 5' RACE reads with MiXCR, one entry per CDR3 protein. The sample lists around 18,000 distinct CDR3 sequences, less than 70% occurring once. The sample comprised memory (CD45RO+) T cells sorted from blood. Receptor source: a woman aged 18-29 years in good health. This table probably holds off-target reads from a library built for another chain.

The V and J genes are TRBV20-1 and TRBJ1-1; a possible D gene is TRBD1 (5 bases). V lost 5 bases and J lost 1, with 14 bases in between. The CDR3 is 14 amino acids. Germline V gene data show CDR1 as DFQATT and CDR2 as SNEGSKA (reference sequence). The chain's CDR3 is CSAHLITGNTEAFF. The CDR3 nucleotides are TGCAGTGCTCATCTTATTACAGGGAACACTGAAGCTTTCTTT.

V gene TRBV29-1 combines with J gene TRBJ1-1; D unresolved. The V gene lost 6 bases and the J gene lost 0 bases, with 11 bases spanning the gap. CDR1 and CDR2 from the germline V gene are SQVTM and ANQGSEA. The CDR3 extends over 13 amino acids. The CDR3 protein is CSVLKPMNTEAFF. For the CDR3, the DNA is TGCAGCGTCCTAAAACCGATGAACACTGAAGCTTTCTTT.

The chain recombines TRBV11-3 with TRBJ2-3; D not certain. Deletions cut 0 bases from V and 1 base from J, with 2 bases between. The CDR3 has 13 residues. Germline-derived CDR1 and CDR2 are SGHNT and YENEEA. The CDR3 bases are TGTGCCAGCAGCTTAGATGGCACAGATACGCAGTATTTT. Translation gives CASSLDGTDTQYF.

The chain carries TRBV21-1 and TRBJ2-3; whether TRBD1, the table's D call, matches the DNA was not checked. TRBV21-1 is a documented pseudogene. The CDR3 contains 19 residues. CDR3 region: CASSPPEDPAGSDTDTQYF. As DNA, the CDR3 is TGTGCCAGCAGCCCCCCTGAAGACCCCGCGGGCAGCGACACAGATACGCAGTATTTT.

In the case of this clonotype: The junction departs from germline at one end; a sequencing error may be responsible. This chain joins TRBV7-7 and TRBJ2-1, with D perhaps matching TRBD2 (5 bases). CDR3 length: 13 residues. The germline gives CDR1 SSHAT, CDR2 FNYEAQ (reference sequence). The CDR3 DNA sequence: TGTGCTAGCAGCTCGGACTTTTACAATGAGCAGTTCTTC. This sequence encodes CASSSDFYNEQFF.

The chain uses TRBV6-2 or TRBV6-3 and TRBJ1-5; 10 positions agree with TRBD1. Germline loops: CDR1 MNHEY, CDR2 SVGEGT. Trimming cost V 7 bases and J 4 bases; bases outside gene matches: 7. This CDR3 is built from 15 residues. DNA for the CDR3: TGTGCCAGCACCCGACAGGGGGCCAAGAATCAGCCCCAGCATTTT. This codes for CASTRQGAKNQPQHF.

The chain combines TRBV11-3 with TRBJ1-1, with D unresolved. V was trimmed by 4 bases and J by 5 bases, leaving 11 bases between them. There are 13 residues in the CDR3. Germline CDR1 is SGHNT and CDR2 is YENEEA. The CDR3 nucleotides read TGTGCCAGCAGCTCCTCGCTATTGACTGAAGCTTTCTTT. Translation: CASSSSLLTEAFF.

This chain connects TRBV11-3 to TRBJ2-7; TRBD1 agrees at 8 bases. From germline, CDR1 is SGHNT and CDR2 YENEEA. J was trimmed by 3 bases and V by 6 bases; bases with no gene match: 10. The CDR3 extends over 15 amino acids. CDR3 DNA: TGTGCCAGCAGTCCAACGGGACAGGTCGGCTACGAGCAGTACTTC. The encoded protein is CASSPTGQVGYEQYF.

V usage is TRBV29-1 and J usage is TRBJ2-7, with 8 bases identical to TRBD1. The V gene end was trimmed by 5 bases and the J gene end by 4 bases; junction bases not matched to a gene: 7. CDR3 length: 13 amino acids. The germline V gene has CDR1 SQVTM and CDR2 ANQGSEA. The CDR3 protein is CSVCRQGTYEQYF. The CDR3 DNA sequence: TGCAGCGTTTGCCGACAGGGGACGTACGAGCAGTACTTC.